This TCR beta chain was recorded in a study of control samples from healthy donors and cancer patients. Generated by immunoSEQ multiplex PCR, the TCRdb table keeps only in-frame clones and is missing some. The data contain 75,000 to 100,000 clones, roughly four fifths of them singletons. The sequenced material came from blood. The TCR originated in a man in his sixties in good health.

DNA for the CDR3: TGCGCCAGCAGCTTGGGTAGGGCCGACCGGAATACGCAGTATTTT. Its translation is CASSLGRADRNTQYF. The J gene is TRBJ2-3, the V gene TRBV5-1; no reliable D call. Trimming took off 0 bases at V and 7 bases at J, with 15 bases between the two ends. The germline V gene encodes CDR1 SGHRS and CDR2 YFSETQ. The CDR3 contains 15 residues.